This note documents a single T cell receptor beta chain sequence. An amount of RNA that ranged from about 0.45 to 1 ug was reverse transcribed with random hexamers. TCRdb re-called the immunoSEQ multiplex PCR reads with MiXCR, one entry per CDR3 protein. The table includes 120,000 to 150,000 distinct CDR3 sequences, 85% to 95% detected once. The CDR3 runs 14 residues. Germline values: CDR1 SGHRS, CDR2 YFSETQ. Trimming pared 5 bases from V and 5 bases from J, leaving 17 bases between. The sample belongs to a study of CD8 T cells in Susac syndrome. What was sequenced was CD4+ T cells from PBMCs. The TCR sequence derives from a human donor with multiple sclerosis. V and J are TRBV5-1 and TRBJ2-7, with D maybe TRBD1 (5 bases). The CDR3 coding sequence is TGCGCCAGCAGAGGGGCCTCGCCGTATAACGAGCAGTACTTC. Translation: CASRGASPYNEQYF. Combining the CDR3 with reference TRBV5-1 and TRBJ2-7 gives the whole variable domain KAGVTQTPRYLIKTRGQQVTLSCSPISGHRSVSWYQQTPGQGLQFLFEYFSETQRNKGNFPGRFSGRQFSNSRSEMNVSTLELGDSALYLCASRGASPYNEQYFGPGTRLTVT.